The clone carrying this T cell receptor (beta chain) appeared once. As yet, its antigen is unknown. This record comes from a study of T cell responses to AZD1222 COVID-19 vaccine. This table comes from immunoSEQ multiplex PCR, and its TCRdb copy is limited to in-frame clones, with some not included. The data hold around 190,000 clones, with around 88% observed a single time. Study-wide results and caveats: Clonal diversity was possibly underestimated, and the donors were mostly white British, with more females. The study found Spike-specific TCR breadth and depth rose after two AZD1222 doses.

CDR1 is SGHTA, CDR2 FQGTGA, per germline. The CDR3 contains 14 residues. V was shortened by 2 bases and J by 4 bases, with 11 bases between the two germline ends. The V and J genes are TRBV7-3 and TRBJ1-1; D remains unclear. Sequenced here: peripheral blood, sampled on day 0 of AZD1222 vaccination. This sequence originates from an adult in good health. Here the CDR3 DNA reads TGTGCCAGCAGCTTAGACGGACTGAGCACTGAAGCTTTCTTT. Its translation is CASSLDGLSTEAFF.